In this sample, the clone carrying this T cell receptor beta chain turned up a few times. Its antigen is not identified. Healthy adults negative for HIV, lacking recent acute infections or vaccinations, served as donors. Every donor, a Caucasian adult, lived in Nashville, Tennessee. Unsorted samples drew genomic DNA from approximately 87 million PBMCs. The CDR3 runs to 15 residues. Losses at the gene ends were 7 bases for V and 0 bases for J; bases not matched to a gene: 4. Germline CDR1 LGHNA, CDR2 YNFKEQ. Sequencing used immunoSEQ multiplex PCR; TCRdb keeps in-frame clones, though not all of them. The repertoire has approximately 480,000 clones, almost 80% of them found once; the top ten carry approximately 12%. This specimen comes from a study of shared clonotypes between healthy human individuals. Overall study results and limits: The genetic and exposure-history diversity represented was limited by few donors.

This chain uses TRBV4-2 with TRBJ2-1, with 9 bases identical to TRBD2. Sequencing was carried out using PBMCs. This TCR was sampled from a middle-aged woman in good health. Some clones in this sample may be carry-over from other donors' samples. This chain's CDR3 is CASKGSGSSYNEQFF. CDR3 sequence (DNA): TGTGCCAGCAAGGGTAGCGGGAGCTCCTACAATGAGCAGTTCTTC.